This entry describes one TCR beta chain. These data come from a study of blood T cell repertoires in COVID-19. Looking at the study overall: Acute and convalescent COVID-19 samples came from the United States, Italy and Spain. The cDNA or gDNA used as material had been derived from T cells, B-cell-depleted T cells, or PBMCs.

The V and J ends lost 0 bases and 3 bases respectively, with 13 bases between them. The CDR3 extends over 15 amino acids. Germline V gene data show CDR1 as SGHNT and CDR2 as YYREEE (reference sequence). Authors' analysis steps: How many nucleated cells were present was estimated from reference gene primer amplification. Sequenced by immunoSEQ multiplex PCR; TCRdb stores in-frame clones only, minus some. V, J and clone size are those of that table, while D and trimming were read from the DNA. The sample includes roughly 200,000 clones, 80% seen only once; the top ten take around 6.9%. The receptor comes from a man aged 60-69 years with acute or convalescent COVID-19. Sequencing was done on a sample of peripheral blood. The V gene is TRBV5-4, the J gene TRBJ2-7; maybe TRBD1 (6 bases). CDR3 DNA sequence: TGTGCCAGCAGCTTGGTTGGGACACCAATCTACGAGCAGTACTTC. Protein product: CASSLVGTPIYEQYF.